One sample yielded the 19 T cell receptor beta chains listed below, sequenced in a study of T cells in Graves' hyperthyroidism and ophthalmopathy. Amplification of TCR beta CDR3 regions used RNA as the template. A first-round RT-PCR of the TCR CDR3 used the HTBI primer set. A single record per CDR3 protein comes from TCRdb applying MiXCR to the multiplex PCR reads. The sample contains approximately 560,000 distinct CDR3 sequences, about 15% of which appear only once. Material for sequencing was blood. The receptors were gathered from a woman under 40 with Graves' hyperthyroidism.

This clonotype came up a few times. The CDR3 is CASGLSRGPRLNEQFF. CDR3 in DNA: TGTGCTAGTGGTTTGTCCAGGGGTCCCCGTCTCAATGAGCAGTTCTTC. The rearrangement uses TRBV12-5 and TRBJ2-1; a weak D match, TRBD1 (6 bases). The germline V gene encodes CDR1 LGHNT and CDR2 FRNRAP. V lost 2 bases and J lost 6, with 17 bases in between. The CDR3 runs to 16 residues.

This chain uses TRBV27 with TRBJ1-6; no definite D call. V shed 1 base and J shed 7 bases, with 8 bases lying between them. The CDR3 has 14 residues. Germline loops: CDR1 MNHEY, CDR2 SMNVEV (reference sequence). The CDR3 bases are TGTGCCAGCAGTTTATATCCAACCAATTCACCCCTCCACTTT. This gives the protein CASSLYPTNSPLHF.

A few counts support this clonotype. The J gene is TRBJ1-1, the V gene TRBV19; D is possibly TRBD1 (6 bases). The CDR3 runs 15 residues. V lost 0 bases and J 1 base, leaving 9 bases between the germline ends. Germline V gene data show CDR1 as LNHDA and CDR2 as SQIVND (reference sequence). The CDR3 region is CASSIEDSQNTEAFF. The CDR3 DNA reads TGTGCCAGTAGTATAGAGGACAGCCAGAACACTGAAGCTTTCTTT.

The genes are TRBV9 and TRBJ2-2; TRBD1 might be the D (6 bases). Trimming left V 0 bases short and J 5 bases short, with 11 bases between. CDR1 and CDR2 from the germline V gene are SGDLS and YYNGEE. CDR3 length equals 15 residues. CDR3 nucleotide sequence: TGTGCCAGCAGCGTAGAGACAGGTCGGACCGGGGAGCTGTTTTTT. This gives the protein CASSVETGRTGELFF.

This clonotype came up many times. The chain has TRBV20-1 and TRBJ1-1, with no clear D. Trimming took 6 bases from V and 10 from J, leaving 6 bases between them. The CDR3 has 8 amino acids. Germline V gene data show CDR1 as DFQATT and CDR2 as SNEGSKA (reference sequence). The CDR3 bases are TGCAGTGCCTCCTTAGCTTTCTTT. Protein sequence: CSASLAFF.

The table lists this clonotype with many counts. The chain is built from TRBV20-1 and TRBJ2-1; TRBD2 matches at 13 bases. Germline V CDR1 and CDR2: DFQATT, SNEGSKA (reference sequence). This CDR3 has 17 amino acids. The trim removed 4 bases at V and 5 bases at J, leaving 11 bases unmatched. The CDR3: CSATRTSGRMPNNEQFF. DNA of the CDR3: TGCAGTGCTACCCGGACTAGCGGGAGAATGCCAAACAATGAGCAGTTCTTC.

This clonotype was counted many times. The rearrangement uses TRBV20-1 and TRBJ2-7; 7 nucleotides line up with TRBD1. Per germline, CDR1 DFQATT and CDR2 SNEGSKA (reference sequence). The length of the CDR3 is 12 residues. The trim removed 3 bases at V and 3 bases at J, leaving 2 bases unmatched. The CDR3 protein is CSASTGVYEQYF. The CDR3 nucleotides are TGCAGTGCTAGTACAGGGGTCTACGAGCAGTACTTC.

Many counts were recorded for this clonotype. The chain recombines TRBV27 with TRBJ2-3, with D possibly matching TRBD1 (5 bases). Germline-derived CDR1 and CDR2 are MNHEY and SMNVEV (reference sequence). V was shortened by 4 bases and J by 6 bases, with 20 bases between the two germline ends. This CDR3 is built from 16 residues. CDR3 protein: CASSSDRTSTLDTQYF. The DNA of the CDR3 is TGTGCCAGCAGTTCCGACAGAACGTCAACTCTCGATACGCAGTATTTT.

Concerning this clonotype: A much larger clone is a single base away; this may be a read error. The genes are TRBV6-1 and TRBJ1-5; 9 bases map to TRBD1. In germline, CDR1 is MNHNS, CDR2 SASEGT. Germline trimming cut 6 bases from V and 1 base from J; bases unmatched to any gene: 4. The CDR3 has 15 residues. Written as DNA, the CDR3 is TGTGCCAGCAGACCAGGGACAGGGAGCAATCAGCCCCAGCATTTT. This codes for CASRPGTGSNQPQHF.

The genes are TRBV9 and TRBJ2-2; 8 bases match TRBD2. This CDR3 spans 15 amino acids. V was pared by 4 bases and J by 4 bases, with 6 bases of the junction left unmatched. CDR1 and CDR2 from the germline V gene are SGDLS and YYNGEE. The CDR3 DNA reads TGTGCCAGCAGCATATCAGCGGGAGTCACCGGGGAGCTGTTTTTT. Translation: CASSISAGVTGELFF.

In this sample, this clonotype turned up a few times. CDR3 DNA: TGTGCCAGCAGCTTTAACAGGGAGATCTATGGCTACACCTTC. This translates into CASSFNREIYGYTF. The chain uses TRBV7-9 and TRBJ1-2; D may be TRBD1 (6 bases). The germline V gene has CDR1 SEHNR and CDR2 FQNEAQ (reference sequence). This CDR3 has 14 residues. The V end was cut by 3 bases, the J end by 4 bases, with 12 bases between.

This clonotype was observed at least ten times. This chain links TRBV20-1 with TRBJ2-3; D might be TRBD2 (6 bases). This CDR3 has 16 amino acids. V lost 4 bases to trimming and J lost 2 bases, with 19 bases between them. Looked up from germline, CDR1 is DFQATT and CDR2 is SNEGSKA (reference sequence). DNA of the CDR3: TGCAGTGCTACATCGCAGAGGCGGCGGGACACAGATACGCAGTATTTT. Protein product: CSATSQRRRDTDTQYF.

The rearrangement uses TRBV12-3 or TRBV12-4 and TRBJ2-3; tentative D call: TRBD1 (6 bases). Trimming stripped 3 bases from V and 0 bases from J, with 10 bases between. The CDR3 loop spans 15 amino acids. The CDR3 loop reads CASSFTGLSTDTQYF. CDR3 nucleotides: TGTGCCAGCAGTTTCACAGGGCTCAGCACAGATACGCAGTATTTT.

This clonotype showed up just a few times. One junction end does not reproduce the germline sequence, and a read error may be involved. This chain links TRBV7-7 with TRBJ2-3; tentatively, D is TRBD1 (5 bases). The CDR3 is 16 residues long. CDR1 and CDR2 (germline): SSHAT, FNYEAQ (reference sequence). CDR3: CASSLLDRVSTDTQYF. CDR3 coding DNA: TGTGCTAGCAGCTTGCTCGACAGAGTGAGCACAGATACGCAGTATTTT.

This clonotype was picked up a small number of times. The chain employs TRBV7-9 and TRBJ1-1; 11 nucleotides agree with TRBD1. This CDR3 spans 15 amino acids. With 7 bases clipped from V and 4 bases from J, the junction kept 8 bases outside the gene matches. CDR1 and CDR2 from the germline V gene are SEHNR and FQNEAQ (reference sequence). CDR3 sequence reads: CASTPPGTGGTEAFF. The CDR3 DNA reads TGTGCCAGCACCCCTCCCGGGACAGGGGGCACTGAAGCTTTCTTT.

The table lists this clonotype with a few counts. This chain joins TRBV9 and TRBJ2-1; 10 bases map to TRBD2. CDR1 is SGDLS, CDR2 YYNGEE, per germline. The V and J ends lost 5 bases and 6 bases, in that order; junction bases with no gene match: 5. This CDR3 comprises 14 residues. The CDR3 region has the DNA TGTGCCAGCAGAGGACTAGCGGAGATCAATGAGCAGTTCTTC. Protein sequence: CASRGLAEINEQFF. Variable domain in full (rest from reference TRBV9 and TRBJ2-1): DSGVTQTPKHLITATGQRVTLRCSPRSGDLSVYWYQQSLDQGLQFLIQYYNGEERAKGNILERFSAQQFPDLHSELNLSSLELGDSALYFCASRGLAEINEQFFGPGTRLTVL.

Only one count was recorded for this clonotype. Given a much more abundant clone one base away, this may be a read error. This chain links TRBV10-3 with TRBJ2-1; possible D gene TRBD2, 6 bases. Germline loops: CDR1 ENHRY, CDR2 SYGVKD. The CDR3 is made up of 12 amino acids. V lost 5 bases and J lost 10, with 12 bases in between. The CDR3 region is CAISLFAGEQFF. The CDR3 DNA sequence: TGTGCCATCAGTCTATTTGCGGGGGAGCAGTTCTTC.

This clonotype was seen a few times. Germline and junction disagree at one end, which may indicate a read error. This sequence joins TRBV11-2 and TRBJ2-5; D gene uncertain. The CDR3 is 15 residues long. Per germline, CDR1 SGHAT and CDR2 FQNNGV. The CDR3 DNA reads TGTGCCAGCAGCTTATGGATCAGGCTCCAAGAGACCCAGCACTTC. This sequence encodes CASSLWIRLQETQHF.

This chain joins TRBV20-1 and TRBJ2-7; D might be TRBD2 (6 bases). CDR3 length: 13 amino acids. Germline CDR1 and CDR2: DFQATT and SNEGSKA (reference sequence). V lost 5 bases and J 3 bases, leaving 14 bases between the germline ends. CDR3 amino acids: CSAGGTDYYEQYF. DNA for the CDR3: TGCAGTGCTGGAGGGACCGACTACTACGAGCAGTACTTC.